Listed here are 17 T cell receptor beta chains from one sample, sequenced in a study of T cells in Graves' hyperthyroidism and ophthalmopathy. The CDR3 regions of TCR beta were amplified from RNA transcripts. The HTBI set primed first-round TCR CDR3 RT-PCR. TCRdb reprocessed the multiplex PCR reads via MiXCR and lists one record per CDR3 protein. The table records about 290,000 distinct CDR3 sequences, roughly 15% of them present only once. The sequenced material came from blood. These receptor sequences come from a woman between 40 and 50 years old with Graves' hyperthyroidism.

Turning to this clonotype: A clone one base away is much larger, so this may be a read error. The chain joins TRBV7-8 to TRBJ1-5; D is possibly TRBD1 (6 bases). The CDR3 covers 13 residues. With 3 bases removed from V and 6 bases from J, the gap between germline ends came to 9 bases. Looked up from germline, CDR1 is SGHVS and CDR2 is FQNEAQ. The CDR3 loop is CASSFRGAQPQHF. The DNA of the CDR3 is TGTGCCAGCAGCTTCAGGGGAGCTCAGCCCCAGCATTTT.

This clonotype came up a few times. V is TRBV5-1 and J is TRBJ2-2; the match to TRBD1 covers 7 bases. Germline loops: CDR1 SGHRS, CDR2 YFSETQ. V shed 3 bases, J shed 0 bases, and the junction held 2 bases outside the gene matches. The length of the CDR3 is 15 residues. In DNA, the CDR3 is TGCGCCAGCAGCTATCAGGGGGCGAACACCGGGGAGCTGTTTTTT. As protein: CASSYQGANTGELFF.

There are many counts of this clonotype. The chain uses TRBV2 and TRBJ1-3, with 8 bases that match TRBD1. The length of the CDR3 is 14 residues. Trimming took 6 bases from V and 0 from J; bases not matched to a gene: 1. Germline lookup yields CDR1 SNHLY and CDR2 FYNNEI. Here the CDR3 reads CASSGQGSGNTIYF. The CDR3 nucleotides read TGTGCCAGCAGCGGACAGGGCTCTGGAAACACCATATATTTT.

This clonotype was observed at least ten times. The chain couples TRBV19 to TRBJ1-5; tentative D call: TRBD1 (5 bases). The CDR3 sequence is 14 residues long. The germline CDR1 and CDR2 sequences are LNHDA and SQIVND (reference sequence). Trimming removed 9 bases from V and 2 bases from J, with 14 bases in between. The CDR3: CASQGATGNQPQHF. The CDR3, as DNA: TGTGCCAGCCAGGGAGCGACAGGCAATCAGCCCCAGCATTTT.

This clonotype was counted ten times or more. The chain links TRBV12-3 or TRBV12-4 to TRBJ2-2, with D uncertain. CDR3 length: 15 residues. Trimming cost V 2 bases and J 0 bases, with 7 bases left between them. CDR3 protein: CASSLLDPNTGELFF. The CDR3, as DNA: TGTGCCAGCAGTTTACTGGATCCGAACACCGGGGAGCTGTTTTTT.

This clonotype showed up many times. The rearrangement uses TRBV5-1 and TRBJ1-2; D uncertain. Germline CDR1 SGHRS, CDR2 YFSETQ. The CDR3 is 15 amino acids. Trimming pared 0 bases from V and 3 bases from J, leaving 12 bases between. Here the CDR3 DNA reads TGCGCCAGCAGCTTGGACGGCGCGGGATACTATGGCTACACCTTC. Encoded protein: CASSLDGAGYYGYTF.

This clonotype was seen more than once but under ten times. The chain couples TRBV4-1 to TRBJ1-4; D uncertain. V shed 1 base and J shed 7 bases, with 7 bases lying between them. Germline V lookup: CDR1 MGHRA, CDR2 YSYEKL. CDR3 length: 13 residues. CDR3 residues: CASSQVTFEKLFF. CDR3 DNA sequence: TGCGCCAGCAGCCAAGTCACGTTTGAAAAACTGTTTTTT.

This clonotype occurred a few times. The chain is built from TRBV2 and TRBJ2-5; 11 nucleotides line up with TRBD2. The CDR3 spans 17 residues. Losses at the gene ends were 6 bases for V and 1 base for J; bases not matched to a gene: 10. Germline lookup yields CDR1 SNHLY and CDR2 FYNNEI. The CDR3 coding sequence is TGTGCCAGCAGGGCCCCTAGCGGGAGGCCTTTCCAAGAGACCCAGTACTTC. It is translated as CASRAPSGRPFQETQYF.

The rearrangement joins TRBV6-9 to TRBJ2-4, with D perhaps TRBD2 (5 bases). Trimming pared 4 bases from V and 0 bases from J, leaving 16 bases between. Germline CDR1 and CDR2: MNHGY and SVAAGI. This CDR3 has 17 residues. CDR3 in amino acids: CASSSRVTKLAKNIQYF. The CDR3 DNA reads as TGTGCCAGCAGTTCGCGGGTGACAAAACTAGCCAAAAACATTCAGTACTTC.

The genes are TRBV5-4 and TRBJ2-1, with 7 bases aligning to TRBD2. V lost 3 bases and J lost 1; bases outside the gene matches: 4. The CDR3 runs to 15 residues. Germline V gene sequence: CDR1 SGHNT, CDR2 YYREEE (reference sequence). The CDR3 here is CASSSSGLSYNEQFF. The CDR3 DNA sequence: TGTGCCAGCAGCTCTTCGGGACTATCCTACAATGAGCAGTTCTTC.

V gene TRBV6-1 combines with J gene TRBJ2-1; TRBD2 aligns across 7 bases. With 10 bases clipped from V and 6 bases from J, the junction kept 12 bases outside the gene matches. The CDR3 runs to 14 residues. The V gene's germline CDR1 is MNHNS and CDR2 SASEGT. The CDR3 nucleotides are TGTGCCATACTTCCGGGACTACGGAGCAATGAGCAGTTCTTC. The encoded protein is CAILPGLRSNEQFF.

Here the CDR3 DNA reads TGTGCCAGCAGGATGGGTCCGGATTCACCCCTCCACTTT. Translation: CASRMGPDSPLHF. The V gene is TRBV6-2 or TRBV6-3, the J gene TRBJ1-6; no clear D. Germline values: CDR1 MNHEY, CDR2 SVGEGT. Trimming shortened V by 6 bases and J by 8 bases, and 11 bases separated the two germline ends. The CDR3 sequence is 13 residues long.

There are many counts of this clonotype. CDR3: CASRLAGGLNEQFF. The CDR3 coding sequence is TGTGCCAGTAGACTAGCGGGAGGACTGAATGAGCAGTTCTTC. The gene calls are TRBV27 and TRBJ2-1; TRBD2 matches 13 bases. There are 14 residues in the CDR3. Germline trimming cut 9 bases from V and 7 bases from J; bases unmatched to any gene: 6. Germline V gene lookup returns CDR1 MNHEY and CDR2 SMNVEV (reference sequence).

This clonotype was counted many times. The V gene is TRBV5-1, the J gene TRBJ2-3; 10 positions agree with TRBD2. V shed 2 bases and J 6 bases; nucleotides not matched to a gene: 6. CDR3 length: 15 amino acids. Looked up from germline, CDR1 is SGHRS and CDR2 is YFSETQ. CDR3 sequence (DNA): TGCGCCAGCAGCTTCCTAGCGGGAGAAATGGATACGCAGTATTTT. Translating it yields CASSFLAGEMDTQYF.

The sample holds many counts of this clonotype. This sequence joins TRBV12-5 and TRBJ1-1; D unclear. Germline V lookup: CDR1 LGHNT, CDR2 FRNRAP. The CDR3 sequence is 16 residues long. Trimming cost V 0 bases and J 4 bases, with 15 bases left between them. CDR3 sequence reads: CASGLVLGEVGTEAFF. The DNA for the CDR3 is TGTGCTAGTGGTTTGGTACTTGGGGAAGTGGGCACTGAAGCTTTCTTT.

Turning to this clonotype: Being one base from a much bigger clone, this may be a read error. This chain connects TRBV2 to TRBJ2-7, with D perhaps matching TRBD2 (6 bases). CDR1 is SNHLY and CDR2 is FYNNEI in the germline V gene. V dropped 6 bases and J dropped 3 bases, with 18 bases sitting between them. The CDR3 has 15 residues. CDR3 nucleotides: TGTGCCAGCAGAGTCCGGGAGCTACTTCTCTACGAGCAGTACTTC. Encoded protein: CASRVRELLLYEQYF.

This clonotype was detected many times. This chain uses TRBV5-4 with TRBJ2-7; TRBD2 is a possible D gene (5 bases). From germline, CDR1 is SGHNT and CDR2 YYREEE (reference sequence). CDR3 length: 14 residues. Trimming cost V 3 bases and J 5 bases, with 15 bases left between them. Here the CDR3 DNA reads TGTGCCAGCAGCTCCCGGACTGGGGTCGACGAGCAGTACTTC. Translated, it gives CASSSRTGVDEQYF. Combining the CDR3 with reference TRBV5-4 and TRBJ2-7 gives the whole variable domain ETGVTQSPTHLIKTRGQQVTLRCSSQSGHNTVSWYQQALGQGPQFIFQYYREEENGRGNFPPRFSGLQFPNYSSELNVNALELDDSALYLCASSSRTGVDEQYFGPGTRLTVT.